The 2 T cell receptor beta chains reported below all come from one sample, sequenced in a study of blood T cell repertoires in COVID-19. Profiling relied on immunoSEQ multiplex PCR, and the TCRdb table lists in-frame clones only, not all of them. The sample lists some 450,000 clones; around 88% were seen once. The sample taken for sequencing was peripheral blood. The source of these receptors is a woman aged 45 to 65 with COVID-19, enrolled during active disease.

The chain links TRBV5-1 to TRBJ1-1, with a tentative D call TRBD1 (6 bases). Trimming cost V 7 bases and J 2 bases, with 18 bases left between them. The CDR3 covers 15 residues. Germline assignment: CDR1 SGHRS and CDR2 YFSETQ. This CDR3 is CASLAGGGRNTEAFF. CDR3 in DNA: TGCGCCAGCTTGGCCGGCGGGGGCCGAAACACTGAAGCTTTCTTT.

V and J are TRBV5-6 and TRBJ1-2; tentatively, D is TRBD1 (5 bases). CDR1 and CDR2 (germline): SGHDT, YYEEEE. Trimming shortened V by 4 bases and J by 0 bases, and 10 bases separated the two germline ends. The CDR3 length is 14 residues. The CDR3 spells CASSAGFTNYGYTF. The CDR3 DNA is TGTGCCAGCAGCGCAGGGTTTACTAACTATGGCTACACCTTC.